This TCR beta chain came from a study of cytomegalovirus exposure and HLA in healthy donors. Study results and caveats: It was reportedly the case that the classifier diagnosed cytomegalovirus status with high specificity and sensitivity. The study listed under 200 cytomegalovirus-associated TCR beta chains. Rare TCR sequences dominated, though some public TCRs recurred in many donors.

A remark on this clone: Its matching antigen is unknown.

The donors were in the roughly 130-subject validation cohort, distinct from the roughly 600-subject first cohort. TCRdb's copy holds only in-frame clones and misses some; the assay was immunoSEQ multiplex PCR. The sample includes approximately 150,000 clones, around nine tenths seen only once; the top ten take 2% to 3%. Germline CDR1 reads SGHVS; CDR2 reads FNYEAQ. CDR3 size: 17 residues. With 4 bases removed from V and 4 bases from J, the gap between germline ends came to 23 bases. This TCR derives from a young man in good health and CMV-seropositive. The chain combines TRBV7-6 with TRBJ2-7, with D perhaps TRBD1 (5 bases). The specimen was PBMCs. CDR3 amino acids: CASSSTIGQGELYEQYF. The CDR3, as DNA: TGTGCCAGCAGCTCTACGATAGGACAAGGCGAATTGTACGAGCAGTACTTC.